The T cell receptor (beta chain) under discussion was sequenced for a study of blood T cell repertoires in COVID-19. Study as a whole: Donors in the United States, Italy and Spain gave samples during acute or convalescent COVID-19. T cells, B-cell-depleted T cells, or PBMCs supplied cDNA or gDNA.

The CDR3 extends over 16 amino acids. V lost 0 bases and J lost 2; bases outside the gene matches: 6. CDR1 SGHRS and CDR2 YFSETQ come from the germline V gene. Under the authors' procedure: Reference gene primer amplification gave estimated nucleated cell counts. Profiling relied on immunoSEQ multiplex PCR, and the TCRdb table lists in-frame clones only, not all of them. V and J calls and clone size are as listed in that table; D and trimming were resolved from the DNA. This sample yields roughly 250,000 clones, of which 65% to 90% are seen a single time; 2.5% to 3% belongs to the top ten. Sample: peripheral blood. The rearrangement links TRBV5-1 to TRBJ2-5; 8 nucleotides agree with TRBD1. The clonotype was recovered from a woman aged 55-70 years with active or convalescent COVID-19. The CDR3 loop is CASSLAPTGAQETQYF. Written as DNA, the CDR3 is TGCGCCAGCAGCTTGGCACCGACAGGGGCGCAAGAGACCCAGTACTTC.